These 20 T cell receptor beta chains came from one sample sequenced in a study of CD8 T cells in ankylosing spondylitis. TCRdb called the 5' RACE reads again in MiXCR, with one record for every CDR3 protein. The sample lists 250,000 to 350,000 distinct CDR3 sequences; less than 25% were seen once. Sequenced material: blood, either unsorted or a sorted T cell fraction (not recorded which). Receptors were obtained from a female donor with ankylosing spondylitis or in good health (not recorded which).

The chain links TRBV20-1 to TRBJ1-1; D perhaps matches TRBD1 (5 bases). The CDR3 runs 11 residues. Trimming removed 6 bases from V and 4 bases from J, with 9 bases in between. Germline loops: CDR1 DFQATT, CDR2 SNEGSKA (reference sequence). CDR3 loop: CSAPGITEAFF. The CDR3 DNA reads TGCAGTGCCCCAGGGATCACTGAAGCTTTCTTT.

This chain joins TRBV15 and TRBJ1-5; TRBD1 might be the D (6 bases). Trimming stripped 1 base from V and 3 bases from J, with 25 bases between. The CDR3 consists of 20 residues. From germline, CDR1 is LNHNV and CDR2 YYDKDF (reference sequence). The chain's CDR3 is CATSRGDYTGNPLPNQPQHF. DNA of the CDR3: TGTGCCACCAGCAGAGGTGATTATACAGGGAACCCTTTACCCAATCAGCCCCAGCATTTT.

V and J are TRBV5-5 and TRBJ2-5; D may match TRBD1 or TRBD2 (5 bases each). The CDR3 length is 14 residues. Per the germline V gene, CDR1 is SGHKS and CDR2 is YYEKEE (reference sequence). V dropped 7 bases and J dropped 3 bases, with 16 bases sitting between them. The DNA of the CDR3 is TGTGCCAGCCGGGGCCATCGGCTGAAAGAGACCCAGTACTTC. It is translated as CASRGHRLKETQYF.

This clonotype was seen ten or more times. The chain couples TRBV10-3 to TRBJ1-1; no firm D call. The germline V gene has CDR1 ENHRY and CDR2 SYGVKD. CDR3 length: 14 amino acids. Trimming stripped 3 bases from V and 1 base from J, with 9 bases between. The CDR3 nucleotides read TGTGCCATCAGTGAAAGGGAAAAGAACACTGAAGCTTTCTTT. It translates to CAISEREKNTEAFF.

The V gene is TRBV19, the J gene TRBJ2-3; 8 nucleotides line up with TRBD2. V gave up 7 bases and J gave up 4 bases; unmatched junction bases: 7. This CDR3 is 14 amino acids long. Germline CDR1 is LNHDA and CDR2 is SQIVND (reference sequence). Here the CDR3 reads CASTPAGDSDTQYF. CDR3 coding DNA: TGTGCCAGTACCCCAGCGGGAGACTCAGATACGCAGTATTTT.

V usage is TRBV3-1 and J usage is TRBJ1-1, with TRBD1 matching over 7 bases. Germline V CDR1 and CDR2: LGHDT, YNNKEL (reference sequence). The V segment lost 4 bases and the J segment 2 bases; nucleotides outside the gene matches: 4. This CDR3 is built from 14 residues. The CDR3, as DNA: TGTGCCAGCAGCCCAGGGGGAATCAACACTGAAGCTTTCTTT. Protein: CASSPGGINTEAFF.

This clonotype was picked up a small number of times. The CDR3 bases are TGTGCCAGCAGCCCAGGGAACTATAATTCACCCCTCCACTTT. This translates into CASSPGNYNSPLHF. The rearrangement joins TRBV14 to TRBJ1-6; maybe TRBD1 (5 bases). Per germline, CDR1 SGHDN and CDR2 FVKESK. CDR3 length equals 14 residues. Trimming removed 4 bases from V and 3 bases from J, with 7 bases in between. Based on the CDR3 plus reference TRBV14 and TRBJ1-6, the full variable domain is EAGVTQFPSHSVIEKGQTVTLRCDPISGHDNLYWYRRVMGKEIKFLLHFVKESKQDESGMPNNRFLAERTGGTYSTLKVQPAELEDSGVYFCASSPGNYNSPLHFGNGTRLTVT.

In the case of this clonotype: A much larger clonotype is one base distant, so this may be a read error. The V gene is TRBV12-3 or TRBV12-4, the J gene TRBJ1-1, with D perhaps TRBD1 (6 bases). V gave up 11 bases and J gave up 4 bases, with 20 bases separating them. The CDR3 totals 14 residues. The CDR3 reads CACTYTGSVTEAFF. CDR3 nucleotides: TGTGCCTGCACCTATACAGGGTCGGTCACTGAAGCTTTCTTT.

The chain combines TRBV20-1 with TRBJ2-3; 9 positions match TRBD2. The CDR3 is made up of 19 amino acids. Germline trimming cut 3 bases from V and 4 bases from J; bases unmatched to any gene: 20. Per germline, CDR1 DFQATT and CDR2 SNEGSKA (reference sequence). As DNA, the CDR3 is TGCAGTGCTAGGGACCCTTTAGCGGGAGCCGGGCTATGGGCAGATACGCAGTATTTT. The encoded protein is CSARDPLAGAGLWADTQYF.

In this sample, this clonotype turned up a few times. The chain uses TRBV29-1 and TRBJ2-7; 9 nucleotides line up with TRBD2. Germline CDR1 is SQVTM and CDR2 is ANQGSEA. The CDR3 has 13 residues. The trim removed 5 bases at V and 5 bases at J, leaving 7 bases unmatched. The CDR3 region is CSVSRSGSHEQYF. CDR3 in DNA: TGCAGCGTTTCCCGTAGCGGGAGCCACGAGCAGTACTTC.

This clonotype occurred a few times. The J gene is TRBJ2-1, the V gene TRBV5-5, with 10 bases identical to TRBD1. This CDR3 spans 13 amino acids. In germline, CDR1 is SGHKS, CDR2 YYEKEE (reference sequence). The V and J ends lost 5 bases and 9 bases, in that order; junction bases with no gene match: 5. CDR3 sequence: CASRPTGGVEQFF. Written as DNA, the CDR3 is TGTGCCAGCAGGCCGACAGGGGGCGTTGAGCAGTTCTTC.

V gene TRBV18 combines with J gene TRBJ2-3, with D perhaps TRBD2 (5 bases). The V gene's germline CDR1 is KGHSH and CDR2 LQKENI. The CDR3 extends over 15 amino acids. Trimming removed 6 bases from V and 6 bases from J, with 19 bases in between. The CDR3 sequence: CASSILGERSDTQYF. The DNA of the CDR3 is TGTGCCAGCTCTATCCTCGGGGAGAGATCGGATACGCAGTATTTT.

This clonotype showed up many times. This chain joins TRBV6-1 and TRBJ2-1; 9 bases are shared with TRBD2. This CDR3 region has 15 residues. The germline gives CDR1 MNHNS, CDR2 SASEGT. V trimming: 7 bases; J trimming: 6 bases; junction bases outside the gene matches: 10. In nucleotides, the CDR3 is TGTGCCAGCAAGAGGGGGGCGGGAGGGCTCAATGAGCAGTTCTTC. Encoded protein: CASKRGAGGLNEQFF.

The chain uses TRBV9 and TRBJ2-5, with 10 bases that match TRBD2. This CDR3 region has 16 residues. Trimming removed 2 bases from V and 5 bases from J; junction bases left unmatched: 9. Germline V lookup: CDR1 SGDLS, CDR2 YYNGEE. Here the CDR3 reads CASSVGLAGEWETQYF. Written as DNA, the CDR3 is TGTGCCAGCAGCGTTGGTCTAGCGGGAGAGTGGGAGACCCAGTACTTC.

This sequence joins TRBV5-1 and TRBJ2-3; 10 bases align to TRBD2. From germline, CDR1 is SGHRS and CDR2 YFSETQ. There are 15 residues in the CDR3. Trimming took 3 bases from V and 7 from J; bases not matched to a gene: 8. CDR3 DNA: TGCGCCAGCAGCTCCAGCGGGAGGGCCGTGTATACGCAGTATTTT. Translating gives CASSSSGRAVYTQYF.

This clonotype came up a few times. Mismatch with germline at one junction end may stem from a read error. V gene TRBV12-3 or TRBV12-4 combines with J gene TRBJ2-7, with 7 bases fitting TRBD2. There are 14 residues in the CDR3. CDR3 DNA: TGTGCCAGCAGATTAGCGGGCGGAACCTACGAGCAGTACTTC. It is translated as CASRLAGGTYEQYF.

V usage is TRBV6-1 and J usage is TRBJ1-1; D gene ambiguous. V dropped 3 bases and J dropped 3 bases, with 17 bases sitting between them. The CDR3 sequence is 16 residues long. Looked up from germline, CDR1 is MNHNS and CDR2 is SASEGT. The CDR3 spells CASSDRGRAADTEAFF. The DNA for the CDR3 is TGTGCCAGCAGTGACCGGGGAAGGGCTGCCGACACTGAAGCTTTCTTT.

The V gene is TRBV5-1, the J gene TRBJ1-1, with D tentatively TRBD1 (5 bases). The CDR3 sequence is 16 residues long. Germline loops: CDR1 SGHRS, CDR2 YFSETQ. The V gene lost 4 bases and the J gene lost 7 bases, with 23 bases spanning the gap. This chain's CDR3 is CASSPLPPGQTIEAFF. The DNA for the CDR3 is TGCGCCAGCAGCCCCCTCCCACCGGGGCAGACGATTGAAGCTTTCTTT.

This clonotype was picked up a small number of times. The chain employs TRBV4-2 and TRBJ2-3; the D is unclear. Per germline, CDR1 LGHNA and CDR2 YNFKEQ. This CDR3 is built from 13 residues. V lost 0 bases and J lost 9, with 10 bases in between. The CDR3 region has the DNA TGTGCCAGCAGCCAAGAACCCCTCAGGACGCAGTATTTT. Residues: CASSQEPLRTQYF.

This clonotype showed up just a few times. The V call is TRBV6-1, the J call TRBJ1-2; D gene ambiguous. The ends were cut back, 4 bases at V and 8 bases at J, with 17 bases in the middle. The germline CDR1 and CDR2 sequences are MNHNS and SASEGT. The CDR3 runs to 14 residues. Written as DNA, the CDR3 is TGTGCCAGCAGTGCCCTCCTACGCGGGTTAGGCTACACCTTC. This translates into CASSALLRGLGYTF.